This record covers a single T cell receptor beta chain. Its target is not known. TCRbeta library construction was performed incorporating unique molecular identifiers. TCRdb independently ran MiXCR on the PCR reads; one entry per CDR3 protein. The table lists about a million distinct CDR3 sequences, 25% to 30% of them singletons. The source of the sample is a study of T-cell reconstitution after alpha-beta-depleted transplantation in children. Whole-study results and caveats: Surviving thymic progenitors and recipient T cells were the source of high TCRbeta diversity at day 60 in some patients. Newly made T cells mostly supplied T-cell counts and diversity one year after transplant. Roughly two months post-transplant, alpha-beta T cells reportedly originated from several hundred graft clones that had expanded.

The CDR3 loop spans 12 amino acids. V was clipped by 7 bases and J by 2 bases, with 9 bases between them. CDR1 DFQATT and CDR2 SNEGSKA come from the germline V gene (reference sequence). The TCR comes from a boy less than two years old who had a stem cell transplant for SCID, so the T cells may come from the graft donor. The starting material was PBMCs, mostly from graft donor cells, obtained 360 days after TCRalphabeta/CD19-depleted stem cell transplant. The chain links TRBV20-1 to TRBJ1-3; maybe TRBD1 (5 bases). The CDR3 region is CSGRGPGNTIYF. DNA for the CDR3: TGCAGTGGGAGGGGCCCTGGAAACACCATATATTTT.